A single sample gave rise to the 24 T cell receptor beta chains below, sequenced in a study of T cell repertoires in cytomegalovirus infection. TCRdb ran MiXCR on the reads and lists one entry per CDR3 protein. Here the sample spans about 570,000 distinct CDR3 sequences, over 35% being singletons. No antigen has been assigned to these receptors. The sample here was cultured PBMCs, taken from culture after CMV antigen stimulation. The receptors originated from a human donor in good health (CMV status not recorded). Some clones in this sample may be carry-over from other donors' samples.

The chain links TRBV20-1 to TRBJ2-7, with D tentatively TRBD2 (5 bases). The CDR3 is 15 amino acids. The germline gives CDR1 DFQATT, CDR2 SNEGSKA (reference sequence). Trimming removed 3 bases at V and 4 bases at J, with 19 bases between. CDR3 loop: CSASSGFGVKYEQYF. The CDR3 DNA follows: TGCAGTGCTAGTTCTGGGTTCGGGGTTAAGTACGAGCAGTACTTC.

The chain joins TRBV2 to TRBJ2-2, with TRBD1 matching over 8 bases. V lost 7 bases to trimming and J lost 3 bases; unmatched junction nucleotides: 7. CDR1 and CDR2 (germline): SNHLY, FYNNEI. The CDR3 has 15 residues. CDR3 coding DNA: TGTGCCAGCATGAGGACAGGGCCATACACCGGGGAGCTGTTTTTT. Translated, it gives CASMRTGPYTGELFF.

This clonotype appeared once. The chain is built from TRBV18 and TRBJ2-7; D remains unclear. Germline V gene lookup returns CDR1 KGHSH and CDR2 LQKENI. V was clipped by 2 bases and J by 3 bases, with 11 bases between them. The CDR3 is made up of 14 amino acids. The CDR3 protein is CASSPMTVVYEQYF. The DNA of the CDR3 is TGTGCCAGCTCACCAATGACGGTAGTCTACGAGCAGTACTTC.

The V call is TRBV7-9, the J call TRBJ1-2, with TRBD1 identical over 7 bases. V lost 5 bases and J lost 6; bases outside the gene matches: 0. CDR3 size: 11 residues. Germline V CDR1 and CDR2: SEHNR, FQNEAQ (reference sequence). The CDR3 DNA follows: TGTGCCAGCAGCACAGGGGATGGCTACACCTTC. Translated, it gives CASSTGDGYTF.

This chain uses TRBV7-9 with TRBJ2-3, with 8 bases identical to TRBD2. CDR1 is SEHNR, CDR2 FQNEAQ, per germline (reference sequence). The CDR3 contains 16 residues. The V and J ends lost 1 base and 3 bases, in that order; junction bases with no gene match: 6. The CDR3 protein is CASSLVGAGATDTQYF. CDR3 bases: TGTGCCAGCAGCTTAGTGGGAGCGGGGGCAACAGATACGCAGTATTTT.

This clonotype was observed a few times. This chain links TRBV7-2 with TRBJ2-3; TRBD2 is a possible D gene (6 bases). This CDR3 region has 17 residues. Trimming took 5 bases from V and 6 from J, leaving 24 bases between them. In germline, CDR1 is SGHTA, CDR2 FQGNSA. The CDR3 protein is CASSAYTGTYTADTQYF. DNA of the CDR3: TGTGCCAGCAGCGCTTATACCGGGACTTACACGGCGGATACGCAGTATTTT.

The chain joins TRBV7-6 to TRBJ1-3, with D uncertain. V dropped 5 bases and J dropped 4 bases, with 9 bases sitting between them. The CDR3 consists of 13 residues. The germline V gene encodes CDR1 SGHVS and CDR2 FNYEAQ. In DNA form, the CDR3 reads TGTGCCAGCAGCCTCTCGGAGGGAAACACCATATATTTT. Protein product: CASSLSEGNTIYF.

This rearrangement joins TRBV7-6 to TRBJ2-3; 8 bases are a match to TRBD1. Trimming cost V 5 bases and J 4 bases; bases outside gene matches: 5. Germline CDR1 reads SGHVS; CDR2 reads FNYEAQ. The CDR3 covers 14 residues. CDR3: CASSTKQGADTQYF. The DNA for the CDR3 is TGTGCCAGCAGCACCAAACAGGGGGCAGATACGCAGTATTTT.

This rearrangement joins TRBV10-3 to TRBJ2-5, with D possibly being TRBD2 (5 bases). Trimming took 10 bases from V and 0 from J, leaving 12 bases between them. Germline V gives CDR1 ENHRY, CDR2 SYGVKD. This CDR3 contains 13 residues. This chain's CDR3 is CATNPGNQETQYF. CDR3 coding DNA: TGTGCCACCAACCCGGGGAACCAAGAGACCCAGTACTTC.

The V gene is TRBV6-2 or TRBV6-3, the J gene TRBJ2-1; no firm D call. This CDR3 is built from 16 residues. From germline, CDR1 is MNHEY and CDR2 SVGEGT. V gave up 2 bases and J gave up 2 bases, with 13 bases separating them. In DNA form, the CDR3 reads TGTGCCAGCAGTTACCTCGATAGTCACCCCTACAATGAGCAGTTCTTC. Residues: CASSYLDSHPYNEQFF.

This clonotype has only a few counts. The chain employs TRBV19 and TRBJ2-1, with D possibly TRBD2 on 5 matching bases. This CDR3 is 14 amino acids long. Trimming left V 5 bases short and J 0 bases short, with 8 bases between. CDR1 and CDR2 from the germline V gene are LNHDA and SQIVND (reference sequence). The CDR3 is CASSGRSSYNEQFF. CDR3 sequence (DNA): TGTGCCAGTAGTGGGAGAAGCTCCTACAATGAGCAGTTCTTC.

V and J are TRBV7-9 and TRBJ1-3; D is unresolved. V shed 7 bases and J shed 7 bases, with 14 bases lying between them. Looked up from germline, CDR1 is SEHNR and CDR2 is FQNEAQ (reference sequence). The CDR3 totals 13 residues. The CDR3 region has the DNA TGTGCCAGCACCGCGGACGTCTGGAACACCATATATTTT. Its protein product is CASTADVWNTIYF.

The rearrangement joins TRBV7-8 to TRBJ2-1; D remains ambiguous. The CDR3 is 14 residues long. CDR1 is SGHVS, CDR2 FQNEAQ, per germline. Trimming stripped 7 bases from V and 0 bases from J, with 10 bases between. The CDR3 here is CASTRTSSYNEQFF. Written as DNA, the CDR3 is TGTGCCAGCACCCGGACGAGCTCCTACAATGAGCAGTTCTTC.

This clonotype was recorded a few times. The V gene is TRBV7-2, the J gene TRBJ2-7, with TRBD2 matching over 10 bases. CDR3 length: 15 amino acids. The V gene end was trimmed by 5 bases and the J gene end by 4 bases; junction bases not matched to a gene: 8. Germline assignment: CDR1 SGHTA and CDR2 FQGNSA. Here the CDR3 reads CASSPQAGGLYEQYF. The CDR3 DNA is TGTGCCAGCAGCCCCCAAGCGGGGGGGTTGTACGAGCAGTACTTC.

This clonotype was seen ten or more times. This rearrangement joins TRBV7-6 to TRBJ1-1, with D perhaps TRBD1 (6 bases). Germline values: CDR1 SGHVS, CDR2 FNYEAQ. V was pared by 4 bases and J by 2 bases, with 11 bases between. The CDR3 consists of 14 residues. The chain's CDR3 is CASSSDSFNTEAFF. The DNA of the CDR3 is TGTGCCAGCAGCTCGGACAGTTTTAACACTGAAGCTTTCTTT.

V and J are TRBV7-9 and TRBJ2-1; a weak D match, TRBD1 (6 bases). The CDR3 loop spans 12 amino acids. From germline, CDR1 is SEHNR and CDR2 FQNEAQ (reference sequence). Trimming removed 3 bases at V and 8 bases at J, with 8 bases between. The CDR3 coding sequence is TGTGCCAGCAGCTTTCGACAGGATGAGCAGTTCTTC. Translation gives CASSFRQDEQFF.

The rearrangement links TRBV2 to TRBJ1-1, with D unresolved. V was cut by 7 bases and J by 6 bases, with 24 bases left in between. Germline V gene lookup returns CDR1 SNHLY and CDR2 FYNNEI. The CDR3 loop spans 16 amino acids. CDR3 in amino acids: CASIERFSVGRPEAFF. The CDR3 bases are TGTGCCAGCATTGAGAGGTTTTCGGTGGGTCGGCCTGAAGCTTTCTTT.

The V gene is TRBV12-3 or TRBV12-4, the J gene TRBJ1-6, with a possible D match to TRBD1 (6 bases). This CDR3 is built from 14 residues. Trimming pared 5 bases from V and 7 bases from J, leaving 12 bases between. The CDR3 coding sequence is TGTGCCAGCAGTATATACGGACAGAATTCACCCCTCCACTTT. This codes for CASSIYGQNSPLHF.

This clonotype appeared a few times. The V gene is TRBV4-1, the J gene TRBJ1-5, with no clear D. The CDR3 sequence is 14 residues long. Deletions cut 4 bases from V and 6 bases from J, with 13 bases between. Germline CDR1 reads MGHRA; CDR2 reads YSYEKL. CDR3 in amino acids: CASSLYAVFQPQHF. CDR3 nucleotides: TGCGCCAGCAGCCTATACGCGGTATTTCAGCCCCAGCATTTT.

A few counts support this clonotype. For the CDR3, the DNA is TGTGCCAGCAGCCTCAAGATAAACATTCAGTACTTC. This translates into CASSLKINIQYF. This chain uses TRBV28 with TRBJ2-4; D is undetermined. The CDR3 has 12 amino acids. Trimming removed 6 bases from V and 6 bases from J, with 9 bases in between. CDR1 is MDHEN and CDR2 is SYDVKM in the germline V gene.

The genes are TRBV7-4 and TRBJ2-2, with D tentatively TRBD1 (6 bases). Germline V gives CDR1 SGHVT, CDR2 SQSDAQ. The germline V and J ends were trimmed by 3 bases and 3 bases, with 14 bases remaining between them. This CDR3 contains 16 residues. This CDR3 reads CASSFLLGADTGELFF. The CDR3 DNA reads TGTGCCAGCAGCTTTCTACTGGGGGCTGACACCGGGGAGCTGTTTTTT.

The rearrangement uses TRBV5-3 and TRBJ1-2, with D perhaps TRBD1 (5 bases). TRBV5-3 qualifies as an ORF whose function is uncertain. V lost 8 bases to trimming and J lost 2 bases, with 19 bases between them. This CDR3 is built from 15 residues. The CDR3 bases are TGTGCCAGCAGAAATCGGGACGGCCTAAACTATGGCTACACCTTC. This sequence encodes CASRNRDGLNYGYTF.

J is TRBJ1-1 and V is TRBV4-3; possibly TRBD1 for D (6 bases). This CDR3 has 13 amino acids. V was trimmed by 0 bases and J by 11 bases, leaving 13 bases between them. CDR1 is LGHNA, CDR2 YSLEER, per germline. CDR3 in amino acids: CASSQDMGAAAFF. In DNA form, the CDR3 reads TGCGCCAGCAGCCAAGATATGGGGGCTGCGGCTTTCTTT.

This clonotype was detected ten times or more. The chain links TRBV7-2 to TRBJ2-5; TRBD2 matches 9 bases. The junction had 2 bases not matched to a gene; V was cut back by 1 base and J by 2 bases. The V gene's germline CDR1 is SGHTA and CDR2 FQGNSA. The CDR3 length is 15 residues. As DNA, the CDR3 is TGTGCCAGCAGCTTAGTGGCGGGAGGGCAAGAGACCCAGTACTTC. Translation: CASSLVAGGQETQYF.